This paragraph reports one T cell receptor beta chain. This entry is derived from a study of cytomegalovirus exposure and HLA in healthy donors. The PCR had 60 Vbeta and 13 Jbeta primers. Some clones are missing from TCRdb's copy, which holds only in-frame ones; the method was immunoSEQ multiplex PCR. Of approximately 150,000 clones in the sample, about four fifths are singletons; the top ten hold about 5.6%. Germline values: CDR1 SSHAT, CDR2 FNYEAQ (reference sequence). CDR3 length: 14 amino acids. V trimming: 2 bases; J trimming: 4 bases; junction bases outside the gene matches: 1. This chain links TRBV7-7 with TRBJ2-2; TRBD1 aligns across 7 bases. The source is a young man in good health and CMV-seropositive. Sample: PBMCs. Here the CDR3 reads CASSLNRGTGELFF. DNA of the CDR3: TGTGCCAGCAGCTTAAACAGGGGCACCGGGGAGCTGTTTTTT.